The 12 T cell receptor beta chains in this list originate from one sample, sequenced in a study of cytomegalovirus exposure and HLA in healthy donors. Vbeta (60) and Jbeta (13) primers were used in the PCR. Produced via immunoSEQ multiplex PCR; TCRdb's table is partial and in-frame only. The table includes roughly 180,000 clones, roughly 86% detected once. The sample was PBMCs. These receptors all come from a girl between 10 and 17 years old in good health and CMV-seropositive.

The gene calls are TRBV7-6 and TRBJ1-4; no clear D gene. The CDR3 runs 13 residues. Looked up from germline, CDR1 is SGHVS and CDR2 is FNYEAQ. V lost 5 bases and J 1 base, leaving 5 bases between the germline ends. The CDR3 region is CASSPRTNEKLFF. The CDR3 DNA sequence: TGTGCCAGCAGCCCCCGAACTAATGAAAAACTGTTTTTT.

CDR3 sequence reads: CASSLMTSTYGYTF. The DNA of the CDR3 is TGTGCCAGCAGTTTAATGACATCAACCTATGGCTACACCTTC. The chain carries TRBV6-1 and TRBJ1-2; D not resolved. Trimming took off 5 bases at V and 4 bases at J, with 14 bases between the two ends. Per the germline V gene, CDR1 is MNHNS and CDR2 is SASEGT. There are 14 residues in the CDR3.

The genes are TRBV2 and TRBJ2-7; no definite D call. Germline V gene sequence: CDR1 SNHLY, CDR2 FYNNEI. Deletions cut 6 bases from V and 3 bases from J, with 18 bases between. The CDR3 spans 15 residues. The CDR3 sequence: CASSTPALNIYEQYF. The CDR3 DNA follows: TGTGCCAGCAGCACCCCTGCGCTTAATATCTACGAGCAGTACTTC.

CDR3 bases: TGCAGCGTTGAACAGTATCCCTACGAGCAGTACTTC. Its translation is CSVEQYPYEQYF. The chain is built from TRBV29-1 and TRBJ2-7; unclear D gene. Trimming took off 2 bases at V and 2 bases at J, with 7 bases between the two ends. Germline V lookup: CDR1 SQVTM, CDR2 ANQGSEA. This CDR3 region has 12 residues.

V usage is TRBV18 and J usage is TRBJ2-1; D is uncertain. V lost 0 bases to trimming and J lost 2 bases, with 5 bases between them. The CDR3 sequence is 14 residues long. Germline assignment: CDR1 KGHSH and CDR2 LQKENI. CDR3 residues: CASSPPAPYNEQFF. Here the CDR3 DNA reads TGTGCCAGCTCACCACCGGCCCCCTACAATGAGCAGTTCTTC. The full variable domain, with the rest looked up from reference TRBV18 and TRBJ2-1, is NAGVMQNPRHLVRRRGQEARLRCSPMKGHSHVYWYRQLPEEGLKFMVYLQKENIIDESGMPKERFSAEFPKEGPSILRIQQVVRGDSAAYFCASSPPAPYNEQFFGPGTRLTVL.

CDR3 sequence (DNA): TGTGCCAGCAGTGCTTCCGGGACAGGGGGGACCTACGAGCAGTACTTC. It yields the protein CASSASGTGGTYEQYF. The rearrangement uses TRBV6-1 and TRBJ2-7; 11 bases line up with TRBD1. J lost 2 bases, V lost 4 bases, and 7 bases had no gene match. Per the germline V gene, CDR1 is MNHNS and CDR2 is SASEGT. The CDR3 has 16 amino acids.

The chain combines TRBV7-9 with TRBJ2-5; 8 bases align to TRBD2. The DNA matches TRBJ2-7 better at its end, which makes the J call doubtful. This CDR3 region has 14 residues. The germline V gene encodes CDR1 SEHNR and CDR2 FQNEAQ (reference sequence). CDR3 loop: CASSRAGASYEQYF. In nucleotides, the CDR3 is TGTGCCAGCAGCCGAGCGGGGGCATCCTACGAGCAGTACTTC.

This rearrangement joins TRBV29-1 to TRBJ1-2; D remains ambiguous. The length of the CDR3 is 12 residues. CDR1 is SQVTM, CDR2 ANQGSEA, per germline. The V end lost 3 bases, the J end lost 5 bases, and 10 bases lay between the germline ends. CDR3 DNA sequence: TGCAGCGTTGAGCCGGTCCCATATGGCTACACCTTC. Amino acid sequence: CSVEPVPYGYTF.

This clone has only one observation. This chain connects TRBV6-5 to TRBJ2-5; D unclear. CDR1 is MNHEY, CDR2 SVGAGI, per germline. The CDR3 loop spans 11 amino acids. The V and J ends lost 0 bases and 7 bases respectively, with 3 bases between them. The DNA of the CDR3 is TGTGCCAGCAGTTACTCCGGGACCCAGTACTTC. Translation: CASSYSGTQYF.

The rearrangement uses TRBV13 and TRBJ2-5; the match to TRBD1 covers 11 bases. V dropped 5 bases and J dropped 7; count of bases not matched to a gene: 12. CDR3 length equals 16 residues. Germline values: CDR1 PRHDT, CDR2 FYEKMQ (reference sequence). The CDR3 reads CASSVTGTGGSRTQYF. CDR3 sequence (DNA): TGTGCCAGCAGCGTTACCGGGACAGGGGGATCTAGGACCCAGTACTTC.

The rearrangement joins TRBV2 to TRBJ1-2, with D possibly being TRBD1 (6 bases). CDR1 is SNHLY and CDR2 is FYNNEI in the germline V gene. V gave up 5 bases and J gave up 5 bases, with 12 bases separating them. The CDR3 is 13 residues long. The CDR3 reads CASSYRDEYGYTF. In DNA form, the CDR3 reads TGTGCCAGCAGTTACAGGGATGAATATGGCTACACCTTC.

V usage is TRBV25-1 and J usage is TRBJ1-5; D remains unclear. The V gene lost 1 base and the J gene lost 2 bases, with 15 bases spanning the gap. The germline CDR1 and CDR2 sequences are MGHDK and SYGVNS. This CDR3 has 17 amino acids. The CDR3 spells CASSEFGKKVGNQPQHF. CDR3 coding DNA: TGTGCCAGCAGTGAATTCGGGAAGAAAGTGGGCAATCAGCCCCAGCATTTT. The full variable domain, rest sourced from reference TRBV25-1 and TRBJ1-5, is EADIYQTPRYLVIGTGKKITLECSQTMGHDKMYWYQQDPGMELHLIHYSYGVNSTEKGDLSSESTVSRIRTEHFPLTLESARPSHTSQYLCASSEFGKKVGNQPQHFGDGTRLSIL.